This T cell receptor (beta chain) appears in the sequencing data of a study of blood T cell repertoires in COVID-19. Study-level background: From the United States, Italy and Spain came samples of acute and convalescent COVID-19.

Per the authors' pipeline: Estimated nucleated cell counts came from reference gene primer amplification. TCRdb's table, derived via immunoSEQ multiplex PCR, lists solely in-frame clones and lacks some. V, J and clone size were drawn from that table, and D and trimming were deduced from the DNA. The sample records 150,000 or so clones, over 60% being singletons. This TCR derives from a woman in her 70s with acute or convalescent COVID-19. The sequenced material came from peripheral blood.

CDR3 loop: CASSQDRRQGANTQYF. Here the CDR3 DNA reads TGTGCCAGCAGCCAAGATCGGCGGCAGGGGGCGAATACGCAGTATTTT. This chain connects TRBV4-2 to TRBJ2-3; 8 bases align to TRBD1. This CDR3 has 16 residues. V lost 0 bases and J lost 7; bases outside the gene matches: 9. In germline, CDR1 is LGHNA, CDR2 YNFKEQ.